The 20 T cell receptor beta chains below come from one sample, sequenced in a study of shared clonotypes between healthy human individuals (dated by TCRdb to between 2020 and 2021). The protocol used for the library was the immunoSEQ multiplex PCR assay. TCRdb stores this immuneACCESS table with in-frame sequences only. Part of the clones is absent; in the studies checked, under half of the shortfall reflects unresolved V genes, and no reason is known for the rest. The sample profile shows some 2,100,000 clones; almost 96% of them were found once. Around 0.13% of the sample lies in the top ten. Material: naive CD4+ T cells sorted from blood. In the paper's terms, the cell subset or site label means: CD45RA+ positively selected. The receptors here all came from a man between 18 and 35 years old in good health.

V is TRBV7-3 and J is TRBJ2-2; D unclear. This CDR3 has 14 amino acids. Germline-derived CDR1 and CDR2 are SGHTA and FQGTGA. Trimming pared 2 bases from V and 4 bases from J, leaving 8 bases between. This CDR3 reads CASSLGQSTGELFF. Here the CDR3 DNA reads TGTGCCAGCAGCTTAGGGCAGTCCACCGGGGAGCTGTTTTTT.

The V and J genes are TRBV28 and TRBJ1-1; D is possibly TRBD1 (5 bases). The CDR3 is 12 residues long. Trimming shortened V by 3 bases and J by 6 bases, and 8 bases separated the two germline ends. CDR1 is MDHEN, CDR2 SYDVKM, per germline. As DNA, the CDR3 is TGTGCCAGCAGTTTCGGGGCCGCTGAAGCTTTCTTT. This sequence encodes CASSFGAAEAFF.

The chain recombines TRBV15 with TRBJ2-1; 9 bases are shared with TRBD2. Unmatched junction bases numbered 6, after V lost 0 bases and J lost 9 bases. The CDR3 spans 15 residues. From germline, CDR1 is LNHNV and CDR2 YYDKDF (reference sequence). CDR3 coding DNA: TGTGCCACCAGCAGAGATATTTTAGCGGGGGTTGAGCAGTTCTTC. Translation: CATSRDILAGVEQFF.

The chain links TRBV6-5 to TRBJ2-7; D is perhaps TRBD2 (6 bases). V was trimmed by 6 bases and J by 2 bases, leaving 14 bases between them. CDR3 length: 14 residues. Germline-derived CDR1 and CDR2 are MNHEY and SVGAGI. The CDR3 loop reads CASSRGTDTYEQYF. The CDR3 DNA is TGTGCCAGCAGCCGCGGGACGGATACCTACGAGCAGTACTTC.

The chain employs TRBV30 and TRBJ2-1; 10 bases map to TRBD2. The germline V gene encodes CDR1 GTSNPN and CDR2 SVGIG (reference sequence). CDR3 length: 17 residues. J lost 8 bases, V lost 1 base, and 14 bases had no gene match. CDR3 sequence reads: CAWSAGTSGVGGYEQFF. For the CDR3, the DNA is TGTGCCTGGAGTGCAGGAACTAGCGGGGTCGGTGGCTATGAGCAGTTCTTC.

The V and J genes are TRBV4-1 and TRBJ1-1; no firm D call. Germline CDR1 reads MGHRA; CDR2 reads YSYEKL. Trimming removed 1 base from V and 4 bases from J, with 10 bases in between. The CDR3 runs to 14 residues. CDR3 in DNA: TGCGCCAGCAGCCAAGGCCCTCCCGTCACTGAAGCTTTCTTT. Residues: CASSQGPPVTEAFF.

The chain recombines TRBV2 with TRBJ2-1; 11 nucleotides agree with TRBD1. The V segment lost 6 bases and the J segment 7 bases; nucleotides outside the gene matches: 8. Germline V gene sequence: CDR1 SNHLY, CDR2 FYNNEI. The CDR3 is made up of 15 amino acids. The chain's CDR3 is CASRNGQGARNEQFF. CDR3 nucleotides: TGTGCCAGCAGGAACGGACAGGGGGCGAGGAATGAGCAGTTCTTC.

The genes are TRBV7-8 and TRBJ2-5; 11 bases are shared with TRBD1. V was clipped by 5 bases and J by 1 base; unmatched bases: 3. The CDR3 spans 15 residues. CDR1 and CDR2 (germline): SGHVS, FQNEAQ. In DNA form, the CDR3 reads TGTGCCAGCAGCGCGGGACAGGGGGTCCAAGAGACCCAGTACTTC. Its protein product is CASSAGQGVQETQYF.

The V call is TRBV10-3, the J call TRBJ2-1; D is possibly TRBD2 (7 bases). Between the trimmed V and J ends, which lost 10 bases and 0 bases, there was a span of 13 bases. CDR3 length: 14 amino acids. Germline V lookup: CDR1 ENHRY, CDR2 SYGVKD. As DNA, the CDR3 is TGTGCCACCGGGGGGCCGAGCTCCTACAATGAGCAGTTCTTC. It yields the protein CATGGPSSYNEQFF.

V is TRBV28 and J is TRBJ2-7; 8 nucleotides align to TRBD1. J gave up 2 bases and V 5 bases, and 11 bases lay outside the gene matches. The CDR3 length is 16 residues. Germline-derived CDR1 and CDR2 are MDHEN and SYDVKM. CDR3 DNA: TGTGCCAGCAGTCCTATACGGACAGGGCTTACCTACGAGCAGTACTTC. Translation gives CASSPIRTGLTYEQYF.

Comment on this clone: This sample includes further DNA sequences coding for the same CDR3. J is TRBJ2-5 and V is TRBV5-1, with D tentatively TRBD1 or TRBD2 (5 bases each). Trimming shortened V by 2 bases and J by 5 bases, and 10 bases separated the two germline ends. This CDR3 is 13 amino acids long. CDR1 and CDR2 (germline): SGHRS, YFSETQ. Here the CDR3 reads CASSLEGSETQYF. The CDR3 nucleotides read TGCGCCAGCAGCTTAGAGGGGTCGGAGACCCAGTACTTC.

This rearrangement joins TRBV2 to TRBJ2-5; D gene uncertain. V was clipped by 6 bases and J by 4 bases, with 12 bases between them. The CDR3 extends over 13 amino acids. CDR1 SNHLY and CDR2 FYNNEI come from the germline V gene. CDR3 residues: CASSPLSPETQYF. The CDR3 DNA follows: TGTGCCAGCAGCCCCCTTTCGCCAGAGACCCAGTACTTC.

To note about this clone: Because the CDR3's place on the DNA is in doubt, the DNA is left out and the CDR3 is given as listed by TCRdb. CDR3: CAISTSGQRINTEAFF. This chain uses TRBV10-3 with TRBJ1-1; the table calls TRBD1, which could not be checked here. The CDR3 is 16 amino acids long, termini counted. Germline-derived CDR1 and CDR2 are ENHRY and SYGVKD.

The chain uses TRBV7-9 and TRBJ2-7; perhaps D is TRBD1 or TRBD2 (6 bases each). The germline CDR1 and CDR2 sequences are SEHNR and FQNEAQ (reference sequence). This CDR3 region has 13 residues. V dropped 6 bases and J dropped 2 bases, with 11 bases sitting between them. The CDR3 here is CASRSGATYEQYF. The CDR3 coding sequence is TGTGCCAGCAGGTCGGGGGCGACCTACGAGCAGTACTTC.

This chain uses TRBV5-8 with TRBJ2-1; D gene unclear. CDR1 is SGHTS, CDR2 YDEGEE, per germline. The V gene lost 5 bases and the J gene lost 4 bases, with 10 bases spanning the gap. The CDR3 consists of 13 residues. CDR3 sequence: CASSHRFYNEQFF. The CDR3 DNA sequence: TGTGCCAGCAGTCATCGGTTTTACAATGAGCAGTTCTTC.

The chain joins TRBV4-1 to TRBJ1-1; D possibly corresponds to TRBD1 (6 bases). This CDR3 spans 16 amino acids. Trimming removed 4 bases at V and 3 bases at J, with 18 bases between. CDR1 is MGHRA, CDR2 YSYEKL, per germline. CDR3 bases: TGCGCCAGCAGCCTTACCACGGCGGGACAAGACACTGAAGCTTTCTTT. Amino acid sequence: CASSLTTAGQDTEAFF.

The V gene is TRBV6-1, the J gene TRBJ1-6; a weak D match, TRBD1 (6 bases). In germline, CDR1 is MNHNS, CDR2 SASEGT. This CDR3 is 15 amino acids long. V was shortened by 6 bases and J by 3 bases, with 12 bases between the two germline ends. CDR3 loop: CASRSQGHYNSPLHF. In nucleotides, the CDR3 is TGTGCCAGCAGATCACAGGGACACTATAATTCACCCCTCCACTTT.

This clone was picked up one time. V usage is TRBV2 and J usage is TRBJ2-5; D uncertain. The CDR3 sequence is 11 residues long. Trimming shortened V by 5 bases and J by 5 bases, and 6 bases separated the two germline ends. Germline CDR1 SNHLY, CDR2 FYNNEI. CDR3 sequence (DNA): TGTGCCAGCAGTTGGGTGGAGACCCAGTACTTC. Residues: CASSWVETQYF.

The chain joins TRBV2 to TRBJ2-7; D is possibly TRBD2 (5 bases). CDR1 is SNHLY, CDR2 FYNNEI, per germline. V lost 4 bases and J lost 4, with 14 bases in between. There are 14 residues in the CDR3. The CDR3 DNA sequence: TGTGCCAGCAGTGTCGAGGGCTCCTTATACGAGCAGTACTTC. Protein product: CASSVEGSLYEQYF.

CDR3 sequence reads: CASSEEVRWQHNQPQHF. The CDR3 DNA follows: TGTGCCAGCAGTGAAGAGGTTCGCTGGCAGCACAATCAGCCCCAGCATTTT. The rearrangement joins TRBV6-1 to TRBJ1-5; no definite D call. Germline values: CDR1 MNHNS, CDR2 SASEGT. V was pared by 1 base and J by 3 bases, with 16 bases between. There are 17 residues in the CDR3.